A single TCR beta chain is shown here with its context. Anyone with autoimmune disease history or systemic immunosuppression was excluded. Trimming left V 0 bases short and J 2 bases short, with 8 bases between. The CDR3 totals 13 residues. Germline loops: CDR1 GTSNPN, CDR2 SVGIG (reference sequence). Sequencing was performed with immunoSEQ multiplex PCR; in TCRdb, only in-frame clones are kept and a portion is missing. The profile shows about 95,000 clones, roughly 89% of them singletons. This specimen belongs to a study of OX40 agonist ivuxolimab in advanced cancers. The sequenced sample was CD4+ or CD8+ T cells sorted from blood, obtained in a trial of the OX40 agonist ivuxolimab. This sequence was found in an adult with an advanced solid tumor such as melanoma, head and neck, liver or kidney cancer. This chain links TRBV30 with TRBJ2-7; D possibly corresponds to TRBD1 (6 bases). In DNA, the CDR3 is TGTGCCTGGAGTGTTCAGGGGACCTACGAGCAGTACTTC. Its translation is CAWSVQGTYEQYF.